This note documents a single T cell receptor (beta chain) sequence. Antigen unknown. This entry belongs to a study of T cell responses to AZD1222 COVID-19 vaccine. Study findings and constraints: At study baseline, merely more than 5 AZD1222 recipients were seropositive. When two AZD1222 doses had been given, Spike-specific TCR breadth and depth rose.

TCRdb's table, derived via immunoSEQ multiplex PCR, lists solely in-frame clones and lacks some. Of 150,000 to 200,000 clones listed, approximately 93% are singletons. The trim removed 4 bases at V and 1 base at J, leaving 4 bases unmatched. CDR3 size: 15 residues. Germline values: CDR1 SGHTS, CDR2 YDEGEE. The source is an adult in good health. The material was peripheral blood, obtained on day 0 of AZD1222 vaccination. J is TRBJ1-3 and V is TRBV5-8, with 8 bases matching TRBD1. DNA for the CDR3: TGTGCCAGCAGCACGCGACAGGGGTCTGGAAACACCATATATTTT. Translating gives CASSTRQGSGNTIYF.